A selection of T cell receptor beta chains follows, all from one sample in a study of cytomegalovirus exposure and HLA in healthy donors. Clones were read by immunoSEQ multiplex PCR, and TCRdb kept only the in-frame ones, dropping some. Of about 130,000 clones listed, about 10% are singletons. The sequenced sample was PBMCs. Every receptor here comes from a woman under 30 in good health and CMV-seropositive. The CDR3 runs from the conserved cysteine through the conserved F or W. The D gene is left open where the match is weak. Clone size appears in some rows only: once, few, many, or a class for an expanded clone.

V gene	clone size	D gene	J gene	CDR3 DNA	CDR3 protein
TRBV30	NA	NA	TRBJ1-2	NA	CAWSWGQGIQYYGYPF
TRBV7-9	few	TRBD1	TRBJ1-2	TGTGCCAGCAGCTTAGGGACAGGGAGCTATGGCTACACCTTC	CASSLGTGSYGYTF
TRBV28	NA	TRBD1	TRBJ1-3	TGTGCCAGCAACTCCGGGACAGTCTATAACACCATATATTTT	CASNSGTVYNTIYF
TRBV10-3	few	NA	TRBJ1-5	TGTGCCATCAGTGATGGCACTAGCAATCAGCCCCAGCATTTT	CAISDGTSNQPQHF
TRBV7-8	few	TRBD1	TRBJ1-1	TGTGCCAGCAGCTCAAACAGGGGGCGGACTGAAGCTTTCTTT	CASSSNRGRTEAFF
TRBV2	NA	TRBD2	TRBJ2-3	TGTGCCAGCAGGCGACTAGCGGGAGATTCTACGCAGTATTTT	CASRRLAGDSTQYF
TRBV30	NA	TRBD1	TRBJ1-2	TGTGCCTGGAGTGATTCGGGACAGATTTACTATGGCTACACCTTC	CAWSDSGQIYYGYTF
TRBV19	NA	NA	TRBJ1-3	TGTGCCAGTAGGACGGACAGAATCTCTGGAAACACCATATATTTT	CASRTDRISGNTIYF
TRBV7-8	NA	NA	TRBJ2-2	TGTGCCAGCAGCTTAGTCGGCGGGGGGACAGGGTACACCGGGGAGCTGTTTTTT	CASSLVGGGTGYTGELFF
TRBV6-1	few	NA	TRBJ1-4	TGTGCCAGCAGTGAACAGGGCGGTAATGAAAAACTGTTTTTT	CASSEQGGNEKLFF
TRBV4-1	NA	NA	TRBJ2-6	TGCGCCAGCAGCCAGGGGAGTGATCCTGGGGCCAACGTCCTGACTTTC	CASSQGSDPGANVLTF